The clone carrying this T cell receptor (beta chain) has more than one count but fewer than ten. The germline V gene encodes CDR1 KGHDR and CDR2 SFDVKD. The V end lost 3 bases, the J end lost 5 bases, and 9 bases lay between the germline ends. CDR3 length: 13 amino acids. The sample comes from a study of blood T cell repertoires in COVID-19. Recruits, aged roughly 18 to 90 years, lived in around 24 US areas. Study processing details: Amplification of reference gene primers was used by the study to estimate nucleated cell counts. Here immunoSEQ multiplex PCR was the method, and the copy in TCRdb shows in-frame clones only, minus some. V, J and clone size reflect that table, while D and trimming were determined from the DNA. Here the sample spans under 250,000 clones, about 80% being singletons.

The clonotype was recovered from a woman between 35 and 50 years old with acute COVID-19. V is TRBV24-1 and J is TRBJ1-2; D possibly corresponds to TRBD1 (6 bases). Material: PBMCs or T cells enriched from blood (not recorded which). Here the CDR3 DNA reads TGTGCCACCAGTGATGGACAGTCATATGGCTACACCTTC. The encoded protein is CATSDGQSYGYTF.